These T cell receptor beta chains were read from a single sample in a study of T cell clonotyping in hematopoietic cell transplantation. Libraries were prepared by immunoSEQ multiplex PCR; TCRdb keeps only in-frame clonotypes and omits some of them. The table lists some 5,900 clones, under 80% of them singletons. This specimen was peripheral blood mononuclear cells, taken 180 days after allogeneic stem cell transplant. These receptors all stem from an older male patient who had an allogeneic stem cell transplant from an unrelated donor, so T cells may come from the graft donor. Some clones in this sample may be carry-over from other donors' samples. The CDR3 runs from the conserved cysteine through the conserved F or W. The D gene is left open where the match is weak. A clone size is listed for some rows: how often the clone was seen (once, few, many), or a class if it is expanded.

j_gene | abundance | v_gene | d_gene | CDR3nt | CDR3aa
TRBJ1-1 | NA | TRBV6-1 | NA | TGTGCCAGCAGGGACGGCAACACTGAAGCTTTCTTT | CASRDGNTEAFF
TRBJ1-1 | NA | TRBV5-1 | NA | TGCGCCAGCAGCCCGAAAAGGCTTTCCACTGAAGCTTTCTTT | CASSPKRLSTEAFF
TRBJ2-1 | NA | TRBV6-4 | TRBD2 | TGTGCCAGCAGTCGACTAGCGGGAGACTACAATGAGCAGTTCTTC | CASSRLAGDYNEQFF
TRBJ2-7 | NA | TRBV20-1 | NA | TGCAGTGCTGGACGGGGCTACGAGCAGTACTTC | CSAGRGYEQYF
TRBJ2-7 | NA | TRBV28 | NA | TGTGCCAGCAGCACGACCGGGGGCTCTGGCGAGCAGTACTTC | CASSTTGGSGEQYF
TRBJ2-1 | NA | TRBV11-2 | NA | TGTGCCAGCAGGAGACTATCCTACAATGAGCAGTTCTTC | CASRRLSYNEQFF
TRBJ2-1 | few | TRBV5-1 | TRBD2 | TGCGCCAGCAGCTTGGACGGCGGGAGGGCCGGCGATGAGCAGTTCTTC | CASSLDGGRAGDEQFF
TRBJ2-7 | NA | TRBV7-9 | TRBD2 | TGTGCCAGCAGCTTAGTGACTAGCGGGAGGAGGGAGCAGTACTTC | CASSLVTSGRREQYF
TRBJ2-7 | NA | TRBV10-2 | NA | TGCGCCAGCAGTGGAGCAGGGGTTGAGCAGTACTTC | CASSGAGVEQYF
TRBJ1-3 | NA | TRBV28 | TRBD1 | TGTGCCAGCAGCCTTTTTCGAGGGGGCAACTCTGGAAACACCATATATTTT | CASSLFRGGNSGNTIYF
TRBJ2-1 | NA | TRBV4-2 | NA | TGTGCCAGCAGCCAAGATAGCGCCTACAATGAGCAGTTCTTC | CASSQDSAYNEQFF
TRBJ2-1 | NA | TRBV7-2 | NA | TGTGCCAGCAGCTTGGAACATTCGGGTGAGCAGTTCTTC | CASSLEHSGEQFF
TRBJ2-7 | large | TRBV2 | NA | TGTGCCAGCAGTGAAATGGAGGAAGAGGGCTCCTACGAGCAGTACTTC | CASSEMEEEGSYEQYF
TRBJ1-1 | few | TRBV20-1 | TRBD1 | TGCAGTGCTACAGGGGGCACTGAAGCTTTCTTT | CSATGGTEAFF
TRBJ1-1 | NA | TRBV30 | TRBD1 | TGTGCCTGGAAGGGGGCCTGGGCTGAAGCTTTCTTT | CAWKGAWAEAFF
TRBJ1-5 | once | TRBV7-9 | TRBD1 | TGTGCCAGCAGCGCTACAGGGGCGGGCAATCAGCCCCAGCATTTT | CASSATGAGNQPQHF
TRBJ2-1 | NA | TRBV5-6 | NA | TGTGCCAGCAGCTTGGTCATAGATGGAGAGCAGTTCTTC | CASSLVIDGEQFF
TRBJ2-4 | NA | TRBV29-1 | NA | TGCAGCGTTGAGGATGGACAGTACGTTGAAAACATTCAGTACTTC | CSVEDGQYVENIQYF
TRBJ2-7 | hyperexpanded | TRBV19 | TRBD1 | TGTGCCAGTAGTATAGATTTCCAGGGGGCGCAGTACTTC | CASSIDFQGAQYF
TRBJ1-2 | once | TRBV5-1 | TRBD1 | TGCGCCAGCAGCTTGGACAGGGGATGGTATGGCTACACCTTC | CASSLDRGWYGYTF
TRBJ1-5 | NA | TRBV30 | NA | TGTGCCTGGAGCTGGGGGGGCGGTCAGCCCCAGCATTTT | CAWSWGGGQPQHF
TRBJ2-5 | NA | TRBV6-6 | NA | TGTGCCAGCAGTTACTCGATTAAACAAGAGACCCAGTACTTC | CASSYSIKQETQYF
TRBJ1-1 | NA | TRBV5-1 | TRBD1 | TGCGCCAGCAGCTTTTCGGAGGTCCGGGACAGCCTAGTTTTCTTT | CASSFSEVRDSLVFF
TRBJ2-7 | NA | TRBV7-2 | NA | TGTGCCAGCAGCTTAGCGCAGGGACACCTCTACGAGCAGTACTTC | CASSLAQGHLYEQYF
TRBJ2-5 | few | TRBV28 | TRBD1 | TGTGCCAGTCGCGAGACAGGGCCCCCAGAGATTGACCAAGAGACCCAGTACTTC | CASRETGPPEIDQETQYF
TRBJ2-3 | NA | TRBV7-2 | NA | TGTGCCAGCAGCTTAGATGGCAGGACGCAGTATTTT | CASSLDGRTQYF
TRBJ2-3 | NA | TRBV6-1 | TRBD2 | TGTGCCAGCAGTGAAATGGCGGGAGGCACAGATACGCAGTATTTT | CASSEMAGGTDTQYF
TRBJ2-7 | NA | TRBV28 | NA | TGTGCCAGCAGTTCCTTCGGGACACGAGGCGAGCAGTACTTC | CASSSFGTRGEQYF
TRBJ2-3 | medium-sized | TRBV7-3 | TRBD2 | TGTGCCAGCAGCCCTGGGACTAGCGGGAACACAGATACGCAGTATTTT | CASSPGTSGNTDTQYF
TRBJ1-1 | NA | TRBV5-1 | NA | TGCGCCAGCAGCTATACAGGGATGAACACTGAAGCTTTCTTT | CASSYTGMNTEAFF
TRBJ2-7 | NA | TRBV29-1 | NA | TGCAGCGTTGAAGATCCCCCTTTTATCGGGACCGAGCAGTACTTC | CSVEDPPFIGTEQYF
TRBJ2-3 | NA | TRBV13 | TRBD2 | TGTGCCAGCAGCTTTGGCAGTAGCGGGGGCACAGATACGCAGTATTTT | CASSFGSSGGTDTQYF
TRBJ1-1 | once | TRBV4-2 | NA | TGTGCCAGCAGCCAAGACGGCGAATACCAGGCCGCTGAAGCTTTCTTT | CASSQDGEYQAAEAFF
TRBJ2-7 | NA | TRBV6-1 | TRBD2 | TGTGCCAGCAGTGGGGGACTAGTATACGAGCAGTACTTC | CASSGGLVYEQYF
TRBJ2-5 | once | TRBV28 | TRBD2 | TGTGCCAGCAGCCGACTAGCGGGAAGAAAGACCCAGTACTTC | CASSRLAGRKTQYF
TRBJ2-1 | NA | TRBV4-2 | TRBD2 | TGTGCCAGCAGCCCCTTAATTGGGACTAGCAATGAGCAGTTCTTC | CASSPLIGTSNEQFF
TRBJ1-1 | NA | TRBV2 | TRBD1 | TGTGCCAGCAGCCGAACTCGGACAGGGGAAGAAGCTTTCTTT | CASSRTRTGEEAFF
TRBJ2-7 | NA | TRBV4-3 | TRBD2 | TGCGCCAGCAGCCAAGAGCGCGGGGGGAACCTGGTTTTC | CASSQERGGNLVF
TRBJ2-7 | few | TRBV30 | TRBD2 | TGTGCCTGGCTGGGGCGGGAGGGTTACGAGCAGTACTTC | CAWLGREGYEQYF
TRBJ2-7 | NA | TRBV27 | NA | TGTGCCAGCAGTTTTCGTCTGAGCGGGTACGAGCAGTACTTC | CASSFRLSGYEQYF
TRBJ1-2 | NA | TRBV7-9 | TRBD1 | TGTGCCAGCAGCTCCCTAAGAGGACAGGGACGTGACTACACCTTC | CASSSLRGQGRDYTF